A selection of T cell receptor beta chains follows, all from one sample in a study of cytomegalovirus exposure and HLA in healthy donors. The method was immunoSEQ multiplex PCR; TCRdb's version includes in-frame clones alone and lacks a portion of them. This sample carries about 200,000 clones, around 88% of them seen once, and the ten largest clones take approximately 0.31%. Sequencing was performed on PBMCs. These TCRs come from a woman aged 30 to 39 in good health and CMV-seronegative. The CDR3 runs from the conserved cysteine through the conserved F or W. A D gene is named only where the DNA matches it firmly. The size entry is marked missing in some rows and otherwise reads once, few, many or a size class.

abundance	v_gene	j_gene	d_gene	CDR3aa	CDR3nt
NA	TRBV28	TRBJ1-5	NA	CASRLQGGGQPQHF	TGTGCCAGCAGGCTACAGGGTGGGGGTCAGCCCCAGCATTTT
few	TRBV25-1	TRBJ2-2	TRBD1	CASSDYRGRNGELFF	TGTGCCAGCAGTGATTACAGGGGGCGAAACGGGGAGCTGTTTTTT
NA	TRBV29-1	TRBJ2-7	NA	CSVEDRTGRDYEQYF	TGCAGCGTTGAAGATCGCACAGGGAGAGACTACGAGCAGTACTTC
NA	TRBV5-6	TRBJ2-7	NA	CASSLGGDYEQYF	TGTGCCAGCAGCTTGGGGGGGGACTACGAGCAGTACTTC
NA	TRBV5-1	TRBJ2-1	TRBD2	CASSFGLADISYNEQFF	TGCGCCAGCAGCTTCGGACTAGCGGATATCTCCTACAATGAGCAGTTCTTC
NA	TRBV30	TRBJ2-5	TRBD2	CAWIGTSGGLTQYF	TGTGCCTGGATAGGGACTAGCGGGGGCCTTACCCAGTACTTC
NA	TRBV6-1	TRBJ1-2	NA	CASRPSGSHYGYTF	TGTGCCAGCAGGCCCTCCGGGAGTCACTATGGCTACACCTTC
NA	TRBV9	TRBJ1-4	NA	CASSVGAVPNEKLFF	TGTGCCAGCAGCGTGGGGGCGGTACCTAATGAAAAACTGTTTTTT
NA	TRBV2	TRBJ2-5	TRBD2	CASRAPVGGQETQYF	TGTGCCAGCAGGGCCCCCGTGGGGGGGCAAGAGACCCAGTACTTC
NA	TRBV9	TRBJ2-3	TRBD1	CASSALPGQGASSDTQYF	TGTGCCAGCAGCGCGTTACCGGGACAGGGGGCTTCGTCAGATACGCAGTATTTT
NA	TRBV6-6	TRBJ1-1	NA	CASSHPNRNTEAFF	TGTGCCAGCAGTCACCCGAACAGGAACACTGAAGCTTTCTTT
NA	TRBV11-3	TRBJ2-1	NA	CASSLVGGGDSEQFF	TGTGCCAGCAGCTTAGTGGGAGGAGGGGACAGCGAGCAGTTCTTC
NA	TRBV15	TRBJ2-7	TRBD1	CATSREYGQASYEQYF	TGTGCCACCAGCAGAGAATATGGACAGGCCTCCTACGAGCAGTACTTC
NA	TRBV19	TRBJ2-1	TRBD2	CASSTPLAFEQFF	TGTGCCAGTAGTACTCCACTAGCGTTTGAGCAGTTCTTC
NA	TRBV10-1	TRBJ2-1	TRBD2	CASSESAGGYYNEQFF	TGCGCCAGCAGTGAGTCGGCGGGGGGGTACTACAATGAGCAGTTCTTC
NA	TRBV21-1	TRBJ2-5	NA	CASSGEGDRGSETQYF	TGTGCCAGCAGCGGAGAGGGGGACAGGGGTAGTGAGACCCAGTACTTC
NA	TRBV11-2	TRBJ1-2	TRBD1	CASSSPTGGMGGYTF	TGTGCCAGCAGCTCACCCACAGGGGGCATGGGTGGCTACACCTTC
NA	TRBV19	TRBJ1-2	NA	CASSIERGVGGYTF	TGTGCCAGTAGTATAGAGCGGGGCGTCGGCGGCTACACCTTC
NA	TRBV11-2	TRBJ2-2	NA	CASSLAGGLNTGELFF	TGTGCCAGCAGCTTAGCGGGGGGCCTGAACACCGGGGAGCTGTTTTTT
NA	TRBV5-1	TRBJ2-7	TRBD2	CASSLGLAGGHDEQYF	TGCGCCAGCAGTTTGGGACTAGCGGGGGGGCACGACGAGCAGTACTTC
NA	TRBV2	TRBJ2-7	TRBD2	CASSPNSGEGSYEQYF	TGTGCCAGCAGCCCCAATAGCGGGGAGGGTTCCTACGAGCAGTACTTC
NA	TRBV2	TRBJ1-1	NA	CASRRSTEAFF	TGTGCCAGCAGGCGTTCCACTGAAGCTTTCTTT
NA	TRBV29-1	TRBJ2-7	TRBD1	CSVGTGGINEQYF	TGCAGCGTTGGGACAGGGGGGATTAACGAGCAGTACTTC
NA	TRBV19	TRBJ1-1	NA	CASSMGLRANTEAFF	TGTGCCAGTAGTATGGGGCTTCGGGCGAACACTGAAGCTTTCTTT
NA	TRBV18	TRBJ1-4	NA	CASSPPSSTNEKLFF	TGTGCCAGCTCACCACCATCTTCAACTAATGAAAAACTGTTTTTT
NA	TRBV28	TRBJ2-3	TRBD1	CASSGQGSGSQYF	TGTGCCAGCAGTGGACAGGGGAGCGGGTCCCAGTATTTT
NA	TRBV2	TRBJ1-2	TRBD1	CASGQENYGYTF	TGTGCCAGCGGACAGGAGAACTATGGCTACACCTTC
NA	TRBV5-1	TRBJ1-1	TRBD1	CASSLVGQGDTEAFF	TGCGCCAGCAGCTTGGTGGGACAGGGGGATACTGAAGCTTTCTTT
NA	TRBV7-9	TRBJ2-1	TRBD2	CASSRLAEQFF	TGTGCCAGCAGCAGACTAGCGGAGCAGTTCTTC
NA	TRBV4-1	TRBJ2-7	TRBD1	CASSQVTGDYEQYF	TGCGCCAGCAGCCAAGTAACAGGGGACTACGAGCAGTACTTC
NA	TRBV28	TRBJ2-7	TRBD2	CASSLLLAGVYEQYF	TGTGCCAGCAGTTTACTGCTAGCGGGAGTATACGAGCAGTACTTC
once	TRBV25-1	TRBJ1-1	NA	CASSPGNTEAFF	TGTGCCAGCAGTCCCGGGAACACTGAAGCTTTCTTT
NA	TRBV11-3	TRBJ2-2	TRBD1	CASSPRRGLNTGELFF	TGTGCCAGCAGCCCCCGCAGGGGGCTGAACACCGGGGAGCTGTTTTTT
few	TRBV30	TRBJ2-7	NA	CAWSVGREGGVDYEQYF	TGTGCCTGGAGTGTAGGCAGGGAGGGGGGGGTAGACTACGAGCAGTACTTC
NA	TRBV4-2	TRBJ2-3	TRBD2	CASSQEGAGGYADTQYF	TGTGCCAGCAGCCAAGAGGGAGCGGGAGGGTACGCAGATACGCAGTATTTT
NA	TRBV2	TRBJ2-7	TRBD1	CASKGAGGPSYEQYF	TGTGCCAGCAAGGGGGCTGGGGGACCCTCCTACGAGCAGTACTTC
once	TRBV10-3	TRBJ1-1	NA	CAISELPNTEAFF	TGTGCCATCAGTGAACTCCCGAACACTGAAGCTTTCTTT
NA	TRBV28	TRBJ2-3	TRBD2	CASSSPAGPPGNTQYF	TGTGCCAGCAGTTCTCCAGCGGGGCCCCCCGGGAATACGCAGTATTTT
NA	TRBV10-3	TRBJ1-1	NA	CAISDPSGVNTEAFF	TGTGCCATCAGTGACCCTTCGGGGGTAAACACTGAAGCTTTCTTT
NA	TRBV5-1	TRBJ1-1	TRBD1	CASSLDGTATEAFF	TGCGCCAGCAGCTTGGACGGGACAGCCACTGAAGCTTTCTTT
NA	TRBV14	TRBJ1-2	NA	CASSQVSGGTGKGYTF	TGTGCCAGCAGCCAAGTAAGTGGGGGAACAGGGAAGGGCTACACCTTC
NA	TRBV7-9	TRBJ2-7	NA	CASSLGTSTGHYEQYF	TGTGCCAGCAGCTTAGGGACTTCTACCGGGCACTACGAGCAGTACTTC
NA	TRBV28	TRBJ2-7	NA	CASSFSIRGQYF	TGTGCCAGCAGTTTCTCTATACGAGGGCAGTACTTC
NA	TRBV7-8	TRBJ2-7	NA	CASSLSAGAYEQYF	TGTGCCAGCAGCTTATCGGCAGGGGCCTACGAGCAGTACTTC
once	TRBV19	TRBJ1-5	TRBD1	CASSSWTGMEHQPQHF	TGTGCCAGTAGTTCCTGGACAGGGATGGAGCATCAGCCCCAGCATTTT
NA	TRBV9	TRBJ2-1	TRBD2	CASSPGLADHEQFF	TGTGCCAGCAGTCCGGGACTAGCGGACCATGAGCAGTTCTTC
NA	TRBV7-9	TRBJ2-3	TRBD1	CASSLLGDRGTDTQYF	TGTGCCAGCAGCTTATTAGGGGACAGAGGCACAGATACGCAGTATTTT
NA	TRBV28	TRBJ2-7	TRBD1	CASSPFDRGSYEQYF	TGTGCCAGCAGCCCCTTCGACAGGGGTTCCTACGAGCAGTACTTC
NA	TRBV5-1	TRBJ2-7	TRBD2	CASTPGGAYEQYF	TGCGCCAGCACCCCGGGGGGGGCCTACGAGCAGTACTTC
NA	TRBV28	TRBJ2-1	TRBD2	CASTRGGLRSYNEQFF	TGTGCCAGCACCCGGGGGGGGCTAAGGTCCTACAATGAGCAGTTCTTC
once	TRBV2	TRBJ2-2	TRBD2	CASSVETSGTGELFF	TGTGCCAGCAGTGTTGAGACTAGCGGCACCGGGGAGCTGTTTTTT
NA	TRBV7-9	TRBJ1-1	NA	CASSLSPGGGDTEAFF	TGTGCCAGCAGCTTATCTCCCGGAGGAGGGGACACTGAAGCTTTCTTT
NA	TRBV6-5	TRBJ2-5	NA	CASSYSFQGLSKTQYF	TGTGCCAGCAGTTACTCGTTTCAGGGCCTGAGCAAGACCCAGTACTTC